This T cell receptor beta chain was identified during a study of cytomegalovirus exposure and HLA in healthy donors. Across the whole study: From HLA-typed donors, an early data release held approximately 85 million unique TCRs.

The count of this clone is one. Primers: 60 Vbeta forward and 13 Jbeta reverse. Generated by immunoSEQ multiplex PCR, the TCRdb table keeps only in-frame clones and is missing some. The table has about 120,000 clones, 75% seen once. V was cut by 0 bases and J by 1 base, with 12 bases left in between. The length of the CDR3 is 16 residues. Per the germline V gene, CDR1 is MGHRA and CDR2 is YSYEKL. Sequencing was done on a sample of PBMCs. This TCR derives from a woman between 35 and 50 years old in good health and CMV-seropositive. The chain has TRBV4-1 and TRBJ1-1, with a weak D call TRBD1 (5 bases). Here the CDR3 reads CASSQDSQGRNTEAFF. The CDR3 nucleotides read TGCGCCAGCAGCCAAGATAGTCAGGGAAGGAACACTGAAGCTTTCTTT.